Listed here are 4 T cell receptor beta chains from one sample, sequenced in a study of T cells in Graves' hyperthyroidism and ophthalmopathy. RNA transcripts provided the source from which TCR beta CDR3 regions were amplified. The TCR CDR3 first-round RT-PCR relied on the HTBI primer set. Each CDR3 protein is one row after TCRdb ran MiXCR on the multiplex PCR reads. This table has 490,000 or so distinct CDR3 sequences, approximately 16% appearing once. Sample: blood. The receptor set was obtained from a young woman with Graves' ophthalmopathy.

This clonotype was seen repeatedly, ten times or more. This sequence joins TRBV20-1 and TRBJ1-1, with D perhaps TRBD1 (6 bases). The CDR3 length is 12 residues. CDR1 and CDR2 (germline): DFQATT, SNEGSKA (reference sequence). Trimming removed 4 bases from V and 5 bases from J, with 11 bases in between. CDR3 loop: CSATQGRTEAFF. The CDR3, as DNA: TGCAGTGCTACACAGGGAAGGACTGAAGCTTTCTTT.

Many counts were recorded for this clonotype. The chain carries TRBV29-1 and TRBJ1-1; D is ambiguous. This CDR3 comprises 13 residues. Trimming took off 6 bases at V and 0 bases at J, with 11 bases between the two ends. From germline, CDR1 is SQVTM and CDR2 ANQGSEA. DNA of the CDR3: TGCAGCGTGTTTAGCATTCTGAACACTGAAGCTTTCTTT. Translating gives CSVFSILNTEAFF.

This rearrangement joins TRBV9 to TRBJ2-5; 9 bases fit TRBD1. This CDR3 is 14 amino acids long. Germline trimming cut 3 bases from V and 3 bases from J; bases unmatched to any gene: 3. From germline, CDR1 is SGDLS and CDR2 YYNGEE. CDR3 DNA: TGTGCCAGCAGCGAGGGGGACAGGGAAGAGACCCAGTACTTC. It is translated as CASSEGDREETQYF.

This clonotype turned up a few times. This sequence joins TRBV27 and TRBJ1-6, with D possibly matching TRBD1 (6 bases). This CDR3 has 12 residues. With 5 bases removed from V and 9 bases from J, the gap between germline ends came to 8 bases. From germline, CDR1 is MNHEY and CDR2 SMNVEV (reference sequence). The chain's CDR3 is CASSRGGSPLHF. In DNA, the CDR3 is TGTGCCAGCAGTCGAGGGGGTTCACCCCTCCACTTT.